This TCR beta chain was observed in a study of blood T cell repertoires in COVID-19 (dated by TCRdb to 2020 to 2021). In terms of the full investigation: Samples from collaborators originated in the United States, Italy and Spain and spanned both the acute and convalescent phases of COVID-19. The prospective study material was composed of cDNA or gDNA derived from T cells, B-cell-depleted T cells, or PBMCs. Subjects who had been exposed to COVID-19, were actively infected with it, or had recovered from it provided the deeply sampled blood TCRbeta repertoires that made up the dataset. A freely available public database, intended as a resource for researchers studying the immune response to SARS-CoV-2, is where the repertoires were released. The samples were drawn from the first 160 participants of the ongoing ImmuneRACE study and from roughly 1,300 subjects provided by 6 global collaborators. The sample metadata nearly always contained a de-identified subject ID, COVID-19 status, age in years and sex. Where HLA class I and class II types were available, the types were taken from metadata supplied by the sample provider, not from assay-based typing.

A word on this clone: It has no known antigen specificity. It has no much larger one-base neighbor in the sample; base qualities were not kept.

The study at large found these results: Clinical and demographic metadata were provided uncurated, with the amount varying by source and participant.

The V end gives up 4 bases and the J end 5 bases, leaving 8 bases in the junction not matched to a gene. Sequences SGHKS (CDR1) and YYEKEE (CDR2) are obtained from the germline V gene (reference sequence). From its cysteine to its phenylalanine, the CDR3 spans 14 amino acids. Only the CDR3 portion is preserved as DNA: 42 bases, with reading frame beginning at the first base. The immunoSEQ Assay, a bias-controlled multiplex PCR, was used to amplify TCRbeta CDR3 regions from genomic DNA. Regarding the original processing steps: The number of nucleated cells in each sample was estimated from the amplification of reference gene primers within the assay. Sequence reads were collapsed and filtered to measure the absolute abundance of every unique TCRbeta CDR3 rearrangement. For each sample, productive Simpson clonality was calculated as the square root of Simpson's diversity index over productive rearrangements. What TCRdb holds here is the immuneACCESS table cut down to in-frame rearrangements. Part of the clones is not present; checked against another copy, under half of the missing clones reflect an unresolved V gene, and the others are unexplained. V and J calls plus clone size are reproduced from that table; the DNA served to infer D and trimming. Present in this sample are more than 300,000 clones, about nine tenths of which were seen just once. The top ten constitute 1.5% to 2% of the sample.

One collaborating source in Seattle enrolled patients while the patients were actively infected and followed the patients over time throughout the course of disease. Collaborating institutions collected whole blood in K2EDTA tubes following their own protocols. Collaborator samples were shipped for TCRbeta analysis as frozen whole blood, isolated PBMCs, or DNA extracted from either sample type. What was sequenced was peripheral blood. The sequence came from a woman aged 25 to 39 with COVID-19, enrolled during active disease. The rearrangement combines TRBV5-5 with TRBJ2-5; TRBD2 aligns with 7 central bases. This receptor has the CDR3 CASSLDGGGETQYF. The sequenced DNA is TGTGCCAGCAGCCTGGACGGGGGAGGGGAGACCCAGTACTTC.